This T cell receptor (beta chain) originates from a study of cytomegalovirus exposure and HLA in healthy donors. V lost 3 bases, J lost 2 bases, and 2 bases stayed unmatched. CDR1 and CDR2 from the germline V gene are MNHEY and SMNVEV (reference sequence). The CDR3 has 14 amino acids. Both 60 Vbeta primers and 13 Jbeta primers went into the PCR. The repertoire was sequenced with immunoSEQ multiplex PCR; TCRdb's copy has only in-frame clones and lacks some. The table lists around 300,000 clones, under 80% of them singletons. This clone was observed a handful of times. The sequencing input was PBMCs. The chain links TRBV27 to TRBJ2-3; 7 bases align to TRBD2. This sequence originates from a female donor in good health and CMV-seronegative. For the CDR3, the DNA is TGTGCCAGCAGTTTGCGGGAGACCACAGATACGCAGTATTTT. Translating it yields CASSLRETTDTQYF.